This TCR beta chain was recorded in a study of human T cells and chemical hapten exposure. Study results and limitations: Significantly more large CDR3 similarity clusters were formed by expanded TCRs than by controls.

In regard to this clonotype: Antigen: not known.

TCRdb fed the RACE reads into MiXCR, producing one record per CDR3 protein. This table holds a few hundred thousand distinct CDR3 sequences, roughly 6% found once. The time point denotes: pre-sensitization, week 0. Treatment of the sample: therapeutic diphenylcyclopropenone sensitization with weekly scalp DPC. The CDR3 extends over 14 amino acids. Trimming shortened V by 5 bases and J by 4 bases, and 11 bases separated the two germline ends. Germline loops: CDR1 SEHNR, CDR2 FQNEAQ (reference sequence). Sample: whole blood, taken in connection with sensitization to the hapten diphenylcyclopropenone (DPC). This sequence originates from a woman aged 18-35 years with alopecia areata. Some clones in this sample may be carry-over from other donors' samples. V is TRBV7-9 and J is TRBJ1-4; D is ambiguous. CDR3 sequence (DNA): TGTGCCAGCAGCCCTGCAGGCCTTAATGAAAAACTGTTTTTT. Translation gives CASSPAGLNEKLFF. Full variable domain (rest looked up from reference TRBV7-9 and TRBJ1-4): DTGVSQNPRHKITKRGQNVTFRCDPISEHNRLYWYRQTLGQGPEFLTYFQNEAQLEKSRLLSDRFSAERPKGSFSTLEIQRTEQGDSAMYLCASSPAGLNEKLFFGSGTQLSVL.